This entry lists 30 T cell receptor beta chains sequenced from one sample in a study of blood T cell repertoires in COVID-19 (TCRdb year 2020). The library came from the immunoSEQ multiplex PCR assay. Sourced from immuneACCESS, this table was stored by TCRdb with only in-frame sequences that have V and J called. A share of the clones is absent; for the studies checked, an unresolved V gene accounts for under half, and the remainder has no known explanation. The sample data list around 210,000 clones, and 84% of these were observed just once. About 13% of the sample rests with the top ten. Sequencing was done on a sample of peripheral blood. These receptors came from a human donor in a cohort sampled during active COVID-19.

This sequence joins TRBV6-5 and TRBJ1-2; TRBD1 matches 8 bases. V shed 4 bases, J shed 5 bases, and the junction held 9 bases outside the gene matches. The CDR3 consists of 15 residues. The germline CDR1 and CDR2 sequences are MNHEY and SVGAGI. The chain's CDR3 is CASSSHQGARYGYTF. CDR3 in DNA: TGTGCCAGCAGTTCCCACCAGGGGGCGCGGTATGGCTACACCTTC.

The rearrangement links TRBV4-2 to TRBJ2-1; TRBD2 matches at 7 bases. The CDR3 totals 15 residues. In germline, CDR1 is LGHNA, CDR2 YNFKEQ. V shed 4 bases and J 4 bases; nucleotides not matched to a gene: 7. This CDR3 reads CASSPERDVYNEQFF. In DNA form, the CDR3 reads TGTGCCAGCAGCCCTGAGCGGGATGTATACAATGAGCAGTTCTTC.

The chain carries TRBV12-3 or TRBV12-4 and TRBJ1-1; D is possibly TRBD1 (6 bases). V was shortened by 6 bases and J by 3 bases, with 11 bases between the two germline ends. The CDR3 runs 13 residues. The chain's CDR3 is CASREQGYTEAFF. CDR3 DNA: TGTGCCAGCAGGGAACAGGGCTACACTGAAGCTTTCTTT.

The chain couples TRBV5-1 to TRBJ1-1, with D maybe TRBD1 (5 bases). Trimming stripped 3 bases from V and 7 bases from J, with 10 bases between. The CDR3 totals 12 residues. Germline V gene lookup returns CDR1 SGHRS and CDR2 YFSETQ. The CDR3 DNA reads TGCGCCAGCAGCTCCACAGACAGTGAAGCTTTCTTT. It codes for CASSSTDSEAFF. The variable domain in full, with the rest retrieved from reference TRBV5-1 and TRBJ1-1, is KAGVTQTPRYLIKTRGQQVTLSCSPISGHRSVSWYQQTPGQGLQFLFEYFSETQRNKGNFPGRFSGRQFSNSRSEMNVSTLELGDSALYLCASSSTDSEAFFGQGTRLTVV.

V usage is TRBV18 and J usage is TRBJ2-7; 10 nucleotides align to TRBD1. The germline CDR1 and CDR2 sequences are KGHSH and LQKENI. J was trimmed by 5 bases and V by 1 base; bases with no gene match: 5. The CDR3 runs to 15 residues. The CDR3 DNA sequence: TGTGCCAGCTCACCACTGGGACAGGGGTTCGACGAGCAGTACTTC. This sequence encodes CASSPLGQGFDEQYF.

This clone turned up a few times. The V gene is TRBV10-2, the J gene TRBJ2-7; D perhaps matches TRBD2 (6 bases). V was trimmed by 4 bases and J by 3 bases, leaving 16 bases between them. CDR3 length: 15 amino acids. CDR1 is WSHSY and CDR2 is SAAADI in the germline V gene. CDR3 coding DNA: TGCGCCAGCAGTGGGGGTTCACTAGCAATCTACGAGCAGTACTTC. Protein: CASSGGSLAIYEQYF.

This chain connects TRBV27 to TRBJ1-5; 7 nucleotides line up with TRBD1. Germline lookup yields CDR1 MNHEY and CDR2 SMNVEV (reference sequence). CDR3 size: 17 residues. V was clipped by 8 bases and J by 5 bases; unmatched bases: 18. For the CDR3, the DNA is TGTGCCAGCCCGAATAAGCCGGGACAGTTCCTCCATCAGCCCCAGCATTTT. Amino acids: CASPNKPGQFLHQPQHF.

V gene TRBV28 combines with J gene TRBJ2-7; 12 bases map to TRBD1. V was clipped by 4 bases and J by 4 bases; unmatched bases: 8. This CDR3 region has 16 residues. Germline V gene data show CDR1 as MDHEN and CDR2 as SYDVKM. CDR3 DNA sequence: TGTGCCAGCAGTTCCGCCGGGACAGGGGGCTTATACGAGCAGTACTTC. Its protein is CASSSAGTGGLYEQYF. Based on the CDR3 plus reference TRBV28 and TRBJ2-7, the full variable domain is DVKVTQSSRYLVKRTGEKVFLECVQDMDHENMFWYRQDPGLGLRLIYFSYDVKMKEKGDIPEGYSVSREKKERFSLILESASTNQTSMYLCASSSAGTGGLYEQYFGPGTRLTVT.

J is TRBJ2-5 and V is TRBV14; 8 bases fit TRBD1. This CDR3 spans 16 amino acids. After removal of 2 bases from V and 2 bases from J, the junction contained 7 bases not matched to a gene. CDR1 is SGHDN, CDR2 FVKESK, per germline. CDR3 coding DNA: TGTGCCAGCAGCCAACGGGGGCAGGGGGCTCAAGAGACCCAGTACTTC. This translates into CASSQRGQGAQETQYF.

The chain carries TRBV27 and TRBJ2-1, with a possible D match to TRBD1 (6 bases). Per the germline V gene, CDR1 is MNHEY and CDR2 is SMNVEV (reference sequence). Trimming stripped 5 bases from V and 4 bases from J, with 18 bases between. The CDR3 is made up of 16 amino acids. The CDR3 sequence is CASSPVRGLDYNEQFF. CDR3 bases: TGTGCCAGCAGTCCTGTCAGGGGCCTAGATTACAATGAGCAGTTCTTC.

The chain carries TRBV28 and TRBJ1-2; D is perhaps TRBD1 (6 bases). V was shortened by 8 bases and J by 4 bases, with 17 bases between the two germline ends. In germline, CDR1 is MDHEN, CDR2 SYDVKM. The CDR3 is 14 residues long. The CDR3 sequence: CASLFSRGPYGYTF. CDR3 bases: TGTGCCAGCCTATTTAGCAGGGGCCCCTATGGCTACACCTTC.

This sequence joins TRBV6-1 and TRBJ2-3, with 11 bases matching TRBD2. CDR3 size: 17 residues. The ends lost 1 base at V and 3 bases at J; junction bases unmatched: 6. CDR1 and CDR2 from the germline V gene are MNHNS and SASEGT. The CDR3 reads CASSEDTSGSETDTQYF. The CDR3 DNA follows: TGTGCCAGCAGTGAAGATACTAGCGGGAGTGAGACAGATACGCAGTATTTT.

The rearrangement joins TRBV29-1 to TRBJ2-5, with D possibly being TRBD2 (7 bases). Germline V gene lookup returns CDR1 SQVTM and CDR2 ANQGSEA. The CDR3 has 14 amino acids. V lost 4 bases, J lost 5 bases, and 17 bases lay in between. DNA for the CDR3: TGCAGCGTTGGTGGGGCGGGGGCAGGGGAGACCCAGTACTTC. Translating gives CSVGGAGAGETQYF.

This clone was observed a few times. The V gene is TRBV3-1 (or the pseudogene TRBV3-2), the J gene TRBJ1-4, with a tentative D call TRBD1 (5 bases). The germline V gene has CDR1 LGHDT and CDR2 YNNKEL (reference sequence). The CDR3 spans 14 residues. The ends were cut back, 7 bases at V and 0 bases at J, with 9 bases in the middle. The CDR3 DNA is TGTGCCAGCACCCAGACAGCAACTAATGAAAAACTGTTTTTT. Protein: CASTQTATNEKLFF.

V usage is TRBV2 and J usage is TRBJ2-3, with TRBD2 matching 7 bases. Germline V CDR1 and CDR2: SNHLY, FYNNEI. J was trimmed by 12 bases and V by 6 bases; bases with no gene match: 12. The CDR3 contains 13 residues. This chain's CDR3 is CASSPSGAPAQYF. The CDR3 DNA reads TGTGCCAGCAGCCCCAGCGGGGCACCGGCTCAGTATTTT.

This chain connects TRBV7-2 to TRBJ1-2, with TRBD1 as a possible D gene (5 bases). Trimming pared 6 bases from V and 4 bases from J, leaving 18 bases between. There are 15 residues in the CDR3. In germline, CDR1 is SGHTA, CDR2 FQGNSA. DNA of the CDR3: TGTGCCAGCAGTCATACAGGCCAACCCGCCTATGGCTACACCTTC. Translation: CASSHTGQPAYGYTF. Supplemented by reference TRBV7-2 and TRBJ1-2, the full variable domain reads GAGVSQSPSNKVTEKGKDVELRCDPISGHTALYWYRQSLGQGLEFLIYFQGNSAPDKSGLPSDRFSAERTGGSVSTLTIQRTQQEDSAVYLCASSHTGQPAYGYTFGSGTRLTVV.

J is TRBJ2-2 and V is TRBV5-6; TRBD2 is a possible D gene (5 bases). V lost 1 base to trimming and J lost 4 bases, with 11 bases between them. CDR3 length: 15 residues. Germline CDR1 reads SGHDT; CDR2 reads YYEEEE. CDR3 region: CASSLITGSTGELFF. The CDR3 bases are TGTGCCAGCAGCTTGATCACGGGGAGCACCGGGGAGCTGTTTTTT.

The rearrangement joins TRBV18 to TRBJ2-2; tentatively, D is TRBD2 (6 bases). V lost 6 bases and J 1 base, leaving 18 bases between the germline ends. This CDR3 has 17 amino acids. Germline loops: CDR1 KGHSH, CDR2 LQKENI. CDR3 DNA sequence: TGTGCCAGCTCCCCGAAGACTAGTTCAGGGAACACCGGGGAGCTGTTTTTT. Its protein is CASSPKTSSGNTGELFF.

This CDR3 reads CASSQYRGPGETQYF. Written as DNA, the CDR3 is TGTGCCAGCTCACAGTACAGGGGGCCGGGAGAGACCCAGTACTTC. This sequence joins TRBV18 and TRBJ2-5; 9 positions match TRBD1. Germline assignment: CDR1 KGHSH and CDR2 LQKENI. The CDR3 loop spans 15 amino acids. V trimming: 4 bases; J trimming: 4 bases; junction bases outside the gene matches: 7.

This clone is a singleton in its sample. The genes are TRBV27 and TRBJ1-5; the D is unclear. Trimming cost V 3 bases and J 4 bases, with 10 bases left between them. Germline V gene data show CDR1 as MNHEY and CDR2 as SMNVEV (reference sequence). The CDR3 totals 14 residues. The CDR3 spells CASSLAQPNQPQHF. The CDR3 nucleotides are TGTGCCAGCAGTTTGGCACAGCCAAATCAGCCCCAGCATTTT.

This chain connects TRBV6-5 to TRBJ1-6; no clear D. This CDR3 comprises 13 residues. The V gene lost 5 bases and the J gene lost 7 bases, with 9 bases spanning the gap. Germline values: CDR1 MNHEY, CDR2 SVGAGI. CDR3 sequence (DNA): TGTGCCAGCAGTATTACGGGAAATTCACCCCTCCACTTT. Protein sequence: CASSITGNSPLHF.

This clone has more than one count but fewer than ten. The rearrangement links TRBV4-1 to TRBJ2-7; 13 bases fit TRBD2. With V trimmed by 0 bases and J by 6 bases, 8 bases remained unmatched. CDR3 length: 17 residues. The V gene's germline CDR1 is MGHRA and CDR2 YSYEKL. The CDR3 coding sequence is TGCGCCAGCAGCCAAGAGAGAGGACTAGCGGGGGTTAGCGAGCAGTACTTC. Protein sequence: CASSQERGLAGVSEQYF.

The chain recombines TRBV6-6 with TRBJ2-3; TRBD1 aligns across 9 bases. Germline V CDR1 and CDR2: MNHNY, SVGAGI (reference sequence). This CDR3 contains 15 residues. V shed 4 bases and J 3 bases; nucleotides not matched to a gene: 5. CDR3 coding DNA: TGTGCCAGCAGTTCCGGGACAGGGAGGACAGATACGCAGTATTTT. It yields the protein CASSSGTGRTDTQYF.

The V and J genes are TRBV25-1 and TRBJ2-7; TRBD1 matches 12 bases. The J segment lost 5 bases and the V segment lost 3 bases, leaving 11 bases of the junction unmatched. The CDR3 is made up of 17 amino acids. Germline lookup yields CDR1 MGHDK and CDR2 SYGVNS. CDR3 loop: CASSDLSLGQGAHEQYF. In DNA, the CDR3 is TGTGCCAGCAGTGATCTTTCCTTGGGACAGGGGGCCCACGAGCAGTACTTC.

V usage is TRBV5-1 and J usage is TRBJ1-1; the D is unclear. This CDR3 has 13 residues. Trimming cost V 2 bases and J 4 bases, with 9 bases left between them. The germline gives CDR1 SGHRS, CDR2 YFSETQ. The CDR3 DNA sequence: TGCGCCAGCAGCTTATGGGCACGCACTGAAGCTTTCTTT. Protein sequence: CASSLWARTEAFF. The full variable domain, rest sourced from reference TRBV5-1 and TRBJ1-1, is KAGVTQTPRYLIKTRGQQVTLSCSPISGHRSVSWYQQTPGQGLQFLFEYFSETQRNKGNFPGRFSGRQFSNSRSEMNVSTLELGDSALYLCASSLWARTEAFFGQGTRLTVV.

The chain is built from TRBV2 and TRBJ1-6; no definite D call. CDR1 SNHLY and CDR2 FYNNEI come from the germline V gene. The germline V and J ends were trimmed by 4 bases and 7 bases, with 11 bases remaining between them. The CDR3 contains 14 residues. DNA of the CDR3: TGTGCCAGCAGTGTTCGGGGTCCCAATTCACCCCTCCACTTT. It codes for CASSVRGPNSPLHF.

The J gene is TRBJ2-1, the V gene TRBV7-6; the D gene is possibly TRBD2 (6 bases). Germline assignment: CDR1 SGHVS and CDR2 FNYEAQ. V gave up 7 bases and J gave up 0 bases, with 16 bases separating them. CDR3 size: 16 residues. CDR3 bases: TGTGCCAGCACAGCTAGGGCGGGGAGCTCCTACAATGAGCAGTTCTTC. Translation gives CASTARAGSSYNEQFF.

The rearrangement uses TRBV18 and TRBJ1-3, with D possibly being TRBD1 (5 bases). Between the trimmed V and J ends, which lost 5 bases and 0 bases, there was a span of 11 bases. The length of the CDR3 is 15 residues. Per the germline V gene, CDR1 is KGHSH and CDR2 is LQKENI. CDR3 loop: CASSTSTDSGNTIYF. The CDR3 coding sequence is TGTGCCAGCTCAACCTCGACAGACTCTGGAAACACCATATATTTT.

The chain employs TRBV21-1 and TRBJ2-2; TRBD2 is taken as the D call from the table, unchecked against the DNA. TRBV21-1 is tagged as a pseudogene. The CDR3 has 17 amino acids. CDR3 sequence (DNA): TGTGCCAGCAGCAAAGTAGGAGGAGAGAGGGACACCGGGGAGCTGTTTTTT. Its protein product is CASSKVGGERDTGELFF.

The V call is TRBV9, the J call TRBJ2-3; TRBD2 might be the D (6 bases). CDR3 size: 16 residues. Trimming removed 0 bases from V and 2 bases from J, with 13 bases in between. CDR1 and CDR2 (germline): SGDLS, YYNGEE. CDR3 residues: CASSVGRGGTTDTQYF. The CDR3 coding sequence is TGTGCCAGCAGCGTAGGTCGGGGCGGGACCACAGATACGCAGTATTTT.